These 6 T cell receptor beta chains came from one sample sequenced in a study of blood T cell repertoires in COVID-19. Generated by immunoSEQ multiplex PCR, the TCRdb table keeps only in-frame clones and is missing some. The repertoire includes 200,000 to 300,000 clones, 70% to 90% of them detected once, and 3% to 4% sits in the top ten. Sequenced material: peripheral blood. These receptors were taken from a woman between 40 and 50 years old with acute or convalescent COVID-19.

V is TRBV5-7 and J is TRBJ1-3, with D hard to call. TRBV5-7 is an ORF, with its function uncertain. The CDR3 totals 18 residues. Trimming took 2 bases from V and 3 from J, leaving 21 bases between them. The CDR3 bases are TGTGCCAGCAGCTTTTCTACCACCGAGAGGTACGTTGGAAACACCATATATTTT. It specifies CASSFSTTERYVGNTIYF.

This rearrangement joins TRBV5-1 to TRBJ1-3; 8 positions match TRBD1. CDR1 is SGHRS and CDR2 is YFSETQ in the germline V gene. With V trimmed by 4 bases and J by 1 base, 10 bases remained unmatched. The CDR3 runs to 17 residues. As DNA, the CDR3 is TGCGCCAGCAGCCCACGGGACAGGAAGATATCTGGAAACACCATATATTTT. Protein: CASSPRDRKISGNTIYF.

The CDR3 DNA is TGCGCCAGCAGCTTGAGGGGCAGGGGGCTTGACACTGAAGCTTTCTTT. Translation gives CASSLRGRGLDTEAFF. This rearrangement joins TRBV5-1 to TRBJ1-1, with 8 bases that match TRBD1. Germline assignment: CDR1 SGHRS and CDR2 YFSETQ. V lost 1 base to trimming and J lost 3 bases; unmatched junction nucleotides: 8. The CDR3 has 16 amino acids.

The chain links TRBV6-6 to TRBJ2-5; 8 positions match TRBD1. Per the germline V gene, CDR1 is MNHNY and CDR2 is SVGAGI (reference sequence). The CDR3 contains 15 residues. V lost 2 bases, J lost 2 bases, and 4 bases stayed unmatched. This chain's CDR3 is CASSYGTGSQETQYF. The DNA of the CDR3 is TGTGCCAGCAGTTACGGGACAGGTTCACAAGAGACCCAGTACTTC.

This chain connects TRBV5-1 to TRBJ1-1; D might be TRBD1 (5 bases). Trimming pared 2 bases from V and 2 bases from J, leaving 16 bases between. The CDR3 is 16 amino acids. Germline-derived CDR1 and CDR2 are SGHRS and YFSETQ. The CDR3 loop is CASSFAGVGINTEAFF. DNA of the CDR3: TGCGCCAGCAGCTTCGCGGGGGTGGGGATAAACACTGAAGCTTTCTTT.

The genes are TRBV11-2 and TRBJ2-2; D might be TRBD2 (6 bases). Germline V gene sequence: CDR1 SGHAT, CDR2 FQNNGV. V was clipped by 3 bases and J by 5 bases, with 13 bases between them. This CDR3 spans 15 amino acids. CDR3 region: CASSLDGGGTGELFF. DNA for the CDR3: TGTGCCAGCAGCTTGGACGGGGGTGGGACCGGGGAGCTGTTTTTT.